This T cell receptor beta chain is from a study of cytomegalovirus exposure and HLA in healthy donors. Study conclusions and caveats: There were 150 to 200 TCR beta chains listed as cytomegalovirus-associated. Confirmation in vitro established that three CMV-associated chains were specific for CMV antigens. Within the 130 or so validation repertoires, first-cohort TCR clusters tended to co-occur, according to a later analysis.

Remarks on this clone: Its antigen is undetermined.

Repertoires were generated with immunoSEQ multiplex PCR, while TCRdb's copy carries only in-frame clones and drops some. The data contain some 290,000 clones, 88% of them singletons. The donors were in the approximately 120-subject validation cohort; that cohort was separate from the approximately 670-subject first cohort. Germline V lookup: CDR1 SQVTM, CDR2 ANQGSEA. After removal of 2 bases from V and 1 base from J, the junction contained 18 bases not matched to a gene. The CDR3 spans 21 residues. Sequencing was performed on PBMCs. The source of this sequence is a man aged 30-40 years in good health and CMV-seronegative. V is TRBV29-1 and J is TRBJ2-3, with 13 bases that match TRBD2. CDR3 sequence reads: CSVEMREDGTSGVGGTDTQYF. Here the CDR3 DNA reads TGCAGCGTTGAAATGCGAGAGGACGGGACTAGCGGGGTTGGGGGCACAGATACGCAGTATTTT.